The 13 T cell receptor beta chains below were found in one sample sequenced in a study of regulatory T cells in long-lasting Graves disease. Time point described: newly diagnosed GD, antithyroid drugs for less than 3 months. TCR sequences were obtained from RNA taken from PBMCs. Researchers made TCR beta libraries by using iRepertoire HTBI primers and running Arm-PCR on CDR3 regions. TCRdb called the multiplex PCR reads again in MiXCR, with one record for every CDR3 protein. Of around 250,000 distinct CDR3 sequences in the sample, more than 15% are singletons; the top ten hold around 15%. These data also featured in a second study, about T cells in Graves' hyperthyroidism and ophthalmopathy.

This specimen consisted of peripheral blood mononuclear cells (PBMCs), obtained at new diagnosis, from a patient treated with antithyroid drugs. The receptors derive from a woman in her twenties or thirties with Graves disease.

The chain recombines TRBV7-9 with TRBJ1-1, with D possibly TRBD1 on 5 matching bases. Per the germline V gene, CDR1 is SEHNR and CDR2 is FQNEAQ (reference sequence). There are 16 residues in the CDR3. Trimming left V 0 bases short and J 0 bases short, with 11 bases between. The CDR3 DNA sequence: TGTGCCAGCAGCTTAGCTGGGGCTTCTTTGAACACTGAAGCTTTCTTT. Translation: CASSLAGASLNTEAFF.

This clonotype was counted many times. Here the CDR3 reads CASSSWGQFTSEAFF. The CDR3 nucleotides read TGTGCCAGCAGCTCCTGGGGACAGTTCACCTCTGAAGCTTTCTTT. The chain employs TRBV7-2 and TRBJ1-1; the match to TRBD1 covers 7 bases. Germline lookup yields CDR1 SGHTA and CDR2 FQGNSA. J was trimmed by 6 bases and V by 4 bases; bases with no gene match: 11. This CDR3 spans 15 amino acids.

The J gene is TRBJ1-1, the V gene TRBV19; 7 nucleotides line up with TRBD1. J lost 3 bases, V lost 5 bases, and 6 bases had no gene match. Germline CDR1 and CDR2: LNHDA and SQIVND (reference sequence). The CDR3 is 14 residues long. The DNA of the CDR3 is TGTGCCAGTAGTGAGGGACAGCAACACACTGAAGCTTTCTTT. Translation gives CASSEGQQHTEAFF.

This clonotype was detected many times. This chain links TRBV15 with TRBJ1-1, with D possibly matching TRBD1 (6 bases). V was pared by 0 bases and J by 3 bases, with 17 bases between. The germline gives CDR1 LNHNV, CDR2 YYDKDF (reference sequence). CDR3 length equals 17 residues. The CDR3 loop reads CATSRESPGGMHTEAFF. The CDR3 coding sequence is TGTGCCACCAGCAGAGAATCGCCGGGGGGCATGCACACTGAAGCTTTCTTT.

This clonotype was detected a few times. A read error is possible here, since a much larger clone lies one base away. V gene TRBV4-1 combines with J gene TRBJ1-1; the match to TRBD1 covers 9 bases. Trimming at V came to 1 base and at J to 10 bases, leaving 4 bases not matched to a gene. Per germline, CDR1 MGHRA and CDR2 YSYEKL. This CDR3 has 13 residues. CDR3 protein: CASSQGLDRGAFF. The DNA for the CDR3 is TGCGCCAGCAGCCAAGGCTTGGACAGGGGAGCTTTCTTT.

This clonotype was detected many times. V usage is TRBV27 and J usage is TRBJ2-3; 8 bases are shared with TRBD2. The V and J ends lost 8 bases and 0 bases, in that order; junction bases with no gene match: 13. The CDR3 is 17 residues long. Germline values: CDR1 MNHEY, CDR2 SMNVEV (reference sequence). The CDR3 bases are TGTGCCAGCTCTTGGAAACGAGCGGGGGCTAGCACAGATACGCAGTATTTT. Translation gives CASSWKRAGASTDTQYF.

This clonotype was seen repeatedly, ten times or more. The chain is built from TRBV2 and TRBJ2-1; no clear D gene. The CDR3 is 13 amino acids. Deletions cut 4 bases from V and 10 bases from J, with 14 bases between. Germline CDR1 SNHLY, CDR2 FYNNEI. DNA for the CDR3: TGTGCCAGCAGTGTCGACGACTTCGGAGAGCAGTTCTTC. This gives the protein CASSVDDFGEQFF.

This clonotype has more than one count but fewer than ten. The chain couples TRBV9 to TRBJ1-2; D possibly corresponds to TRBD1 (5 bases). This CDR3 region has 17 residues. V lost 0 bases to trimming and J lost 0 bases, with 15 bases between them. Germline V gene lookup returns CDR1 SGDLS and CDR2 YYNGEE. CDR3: CASSVGFRDGSNYGYTF. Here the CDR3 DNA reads TGTGCCAGCAGCGTAGGATTCCGGGACGGTTCTAACTATGGCTACACCTTC.

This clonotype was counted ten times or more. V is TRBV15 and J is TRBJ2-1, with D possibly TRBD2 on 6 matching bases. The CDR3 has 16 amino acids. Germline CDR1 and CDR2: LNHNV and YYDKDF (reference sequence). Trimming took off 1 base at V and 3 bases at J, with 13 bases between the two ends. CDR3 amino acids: CATSRGGRQIYNEQFF. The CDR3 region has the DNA TGTGCCACCAGCAGAGGGGGGAGGCAGATCTACAATGAGCAGTTCTTC. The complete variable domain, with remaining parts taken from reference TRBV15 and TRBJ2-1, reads DAMVIQNPRYQVTQFGKPVTLSCSQTLNHNVMYWYQQKSSQAPKLLFHYYDKDFNNEADTPDNFQSRRPNTSFCFLDIRSPGLGDTAMYLCATSRGGRQIYNEQFFGPGTRLTVL.

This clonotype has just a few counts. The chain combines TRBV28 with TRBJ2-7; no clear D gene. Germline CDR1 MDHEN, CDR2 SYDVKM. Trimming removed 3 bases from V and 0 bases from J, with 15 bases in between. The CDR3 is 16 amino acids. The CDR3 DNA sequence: TGTGCCAGCAGTTTTTCGTTGGTAGGGCTCTCCTACGAGCAGTACTTC. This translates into CASSFSLVGLSYEQYF.

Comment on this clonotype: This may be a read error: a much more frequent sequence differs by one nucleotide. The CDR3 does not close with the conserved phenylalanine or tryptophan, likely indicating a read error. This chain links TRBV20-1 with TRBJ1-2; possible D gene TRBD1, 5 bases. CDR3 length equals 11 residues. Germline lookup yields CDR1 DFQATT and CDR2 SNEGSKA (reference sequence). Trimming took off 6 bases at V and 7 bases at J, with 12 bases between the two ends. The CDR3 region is CSAPSGIGYTS. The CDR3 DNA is TGCAGTGCCCCCTCAGGGATTGGCTACACCTCC.

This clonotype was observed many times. The CDR3 region is CASSQPGLASGYTF. The CDR3 region has the DNA TGCGCCAGCAGCCAACCGGGACTAGCATCTGGCTACACCTTC. The chain recombines TRBV4-1 with TRBJ1-2; tentatively, D is TRBD1 (5 bases). Germline V CDR1 and CDR2: MGHRA, YSYEKL. Deletions cut 2 bases from V and 7 bases from J, with 14 bases between. The CDR3 contains 14 residues.

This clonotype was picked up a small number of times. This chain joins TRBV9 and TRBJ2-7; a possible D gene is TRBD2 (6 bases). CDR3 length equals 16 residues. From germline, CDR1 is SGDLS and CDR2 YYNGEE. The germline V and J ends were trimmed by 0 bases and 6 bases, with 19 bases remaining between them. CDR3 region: CASSVGIGGVTSEQYF. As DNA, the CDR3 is TGTGCCAGCAGCGTAGGTATAGGCGGGGTGACCTCCGAGCAGTACTTC.